This TCR beta chain was sequenced for a study of shared clonotypes between healthy human individuals. Study-level background: CD4 naive cells filled three plates per donor, CD4 memory three, CD8 naive two and CD8 memory one. Study-level findings and limits: The sampled material consisted only of blood, and tissue repertoires are likely to differ. With few donors, the genetic and exposure-history diversity represented was limited.

The CDR3 runs to 13 residues. The V gene lost 2 bases and the J gene lost 4 bases, with 8 bases spanning the gap. CDR1 and CDR2 from the germline V gene are MNHEY and SMNVEV (reference sequence). Produced via immunoSEQ multiplex PCR; TCRdb's table is partial and in-frame only. The sample comprises roughly 300,000 clones, around 86% of which are singletons, and around 15% rests with the top ten. Points on this clone: Antigen: not known.

Source material: memory CD8+ T cells sorted from blood. Described subset: CD45RO+ cells pooled with CCR7-negative TemRA cells. This chain links TRBV27 with TRBJ1-2, with D perhaps TRBD1 (5 bases). This TCR derives from a man between 18 and 35 years old in good health. CDR3 region: CASSLQGGYGYTF. The CDR3 DNA is TGTGCCAGCAGTTTACAGGGAGGCTATGGCTACACCTTC.